The clone carrying this T cell receptor (beta chain) was seen a few times. TCR beta sequencing was performed on blood CD8+ and CD4+ T cells. While serving as controls, healthy donors were matched for age and sex. The data derive from a study of CD8 T cells in Susac syndrome. The CDR3 is made up of 13 amino acids. In germline, CDR1 is MNHNS, CDR2 SASEGT. V lost 4 bases to trimming and J lost 5 bases, with 11 bases between them. An amount of RNA that ranged from about 0.45 to 1 ug was reverse transcribed with random hexamers. Across 54 Vbeta and 13 Jbeta, TCR beta CDR3 was amplified with immunoSEQ multiplex PCR. Via MiXCR, TCRdb re-called the immunoSEQ multiplex PCR reads, giving one row per CDR3 protein. Here the sample spans about 160,000 distinct CDR3 sequences, about 92% being singletons.

The rearrangement links TRBV6-1 to TRBJ2-5, with D tentatively TRBD1 (6 bases). This TCR came from a human donor in good health. Specimen: CD4+ T cells from PBMCs. The CDR3 region has the DNA TGTGCCAGCAGTGGCTGGGGGCGGGAGACCCAGTACTTC. This translates into CASSGWGRETQYF.